The present T cell receptor (beta chain) was sequenced within a study of blood T cell repertoires in COVID-19. Study-level background: Some COVID-19 samples were acute and others convalescent; all came from the United States, Italy and Spain. PBMCs, B-cell-depleted T cells, or T cells were the source of the cDNA or gDNA that made up the material.

CDR1 and CDR2 (germline): LNHDA, SQIVND (reference sequence). The CDR3 consists of 13 residues. The ends were cut back, 6 bases at V and 1 base at J, with 10 bases in the middle. TCRdb's copy holds only in-frame clones and misses some; the assay was immunoSEQ multiplex PCR. The sample contains approximately 200,000 clones, roughly 85% of which appear only once. Sequences were obtained from peripheral blood. This chain uses TRBV19 with TRBJ2-7, with D unresolved. The receptor was isolated from a man aged 55 to 70 with acute or convalescent COVID-19. This CDR3 is CASSQTESYEQYF. CDR3 coding DNA: TGTGCCAGTAGCCAGACGGAGTCCTACGAGCAGTACTTC.